This T cell receptor beta chain stems from a study of cytomegalovirus exposure and HLA in healthy donors. Germline V lookup: CDR1 MNHEY, CDR2 SMNVEV (reference sequence). This CDR3 is built from 16 residues. The V segment lost 4 bases and the J segment 4 bases; nucleotides outside the gene matches: 7. General study findings and limits: Cytomegalovirus-associated TCR beta chains were listed, numbering under 200. Most TCR sequences were rare, but some public TCRs occurred in many donors. Reportedly, diagnosis of cytomegalovirus status by the classifier showed high specificity and sensitivity. Specificity for CMV antigens was confirmed in vitro for a few of the CMV-associated chains.

Details on this clone: Its antigen is currently unknown.

Here immunoSEQ multiplex PCR was the method, and the copy in TCRdb shows in-frame clones only, minus some. The sample has 110,000 or so clones, more than 75% seen once; the top ten hold around 1.9%. The clonotype originates from a woman younger than 45 in good health and CMV-seronegative. The chain recombines TRBV27 with TRBJ2-1, with 10 bases matching TRBD1. The sequenced sample consisted of PBMCs. In DNA, the CDR3 is TGTGCCAGCAGTTCCCCCGGGACAGGGGAATACAATGAGCAGTTCTTC. Translation: CASSSPGTGEYNEQFF.